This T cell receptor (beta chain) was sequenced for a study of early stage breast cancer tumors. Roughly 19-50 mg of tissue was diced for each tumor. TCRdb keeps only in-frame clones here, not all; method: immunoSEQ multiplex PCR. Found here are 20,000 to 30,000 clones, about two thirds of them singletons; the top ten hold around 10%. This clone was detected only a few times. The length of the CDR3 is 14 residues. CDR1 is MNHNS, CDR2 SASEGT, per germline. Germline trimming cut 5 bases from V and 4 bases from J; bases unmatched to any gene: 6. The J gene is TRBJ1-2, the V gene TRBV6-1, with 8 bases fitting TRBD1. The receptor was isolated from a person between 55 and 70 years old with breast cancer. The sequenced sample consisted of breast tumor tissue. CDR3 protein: CASSPDRGSYGYTF. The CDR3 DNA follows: TGTGCCAGCAGTCCAGACAGGGGTTCCTATGGCTACACCTTC.